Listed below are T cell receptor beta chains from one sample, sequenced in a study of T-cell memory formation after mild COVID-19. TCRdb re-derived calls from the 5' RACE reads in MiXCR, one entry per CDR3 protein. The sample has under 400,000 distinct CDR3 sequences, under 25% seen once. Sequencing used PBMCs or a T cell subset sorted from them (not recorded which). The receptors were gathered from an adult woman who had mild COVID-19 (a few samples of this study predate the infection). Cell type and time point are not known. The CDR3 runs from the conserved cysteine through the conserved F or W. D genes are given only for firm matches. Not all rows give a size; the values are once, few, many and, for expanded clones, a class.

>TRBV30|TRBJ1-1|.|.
TGTGCCTGGGGCACCCGAGGGGGGAACACTGAAGCTTTCTTT
CAWGTRGGNTEAFF
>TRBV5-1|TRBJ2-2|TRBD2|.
TGCGCCAGCAGCTTGGCCTGGCGGGGGGTGAAGGGGACCGGGGAGCTGTTTTTT
CASSLAWRGVKGTGELFF
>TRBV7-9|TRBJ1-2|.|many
TGTGCCAGCAGCTTAGAGGCAGGTGGATCCTATGGCTACACCTTC
CASSLEAGGSYGYTF
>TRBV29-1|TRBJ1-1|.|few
TGCAGCGTTGAAGATCAGCAGGCGTTTAAAGCTTTCTTT
CSVEDQQAFKAFF
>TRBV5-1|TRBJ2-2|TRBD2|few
TGCGCCAGCAGCTTGCAGCGGGAGACCGGGGAGCTGTTTTTT
CASSLQRETGELFF
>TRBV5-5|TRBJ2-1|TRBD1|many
TGTGCCAGCAGCTCGCGACAGGGTCAATGGGAGTACGGTCAAGGGAATGAGCAGTTCTTC
CASSSRQGQWEYGQGNEQFF
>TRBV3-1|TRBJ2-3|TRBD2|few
TGTGCCAGCAGCGCGGGACTAGCGGGACGCACAGATACGCAGTATTTT
CASSAGLAGRTDTQYF
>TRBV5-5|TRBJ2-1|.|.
TGTGCCAGCAGCCTTCGAGGGGCTGCCTACAATGAGCAGTTCTTC
CASSLRGAAYNEQFF
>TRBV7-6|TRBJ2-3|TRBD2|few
TGTGCCAGCAGCTTAGCGCCCCAGCGGGGGAAAGATACGCAGTATTTT
CASSLAPQRGKDTQYF
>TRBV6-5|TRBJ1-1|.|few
TGTGCCAGCAGTTACCGCTCCATCGGGACAACGGGGAGTGCTGAAGCTTTCTTT
CASSYRSIGTTGSAEAFF
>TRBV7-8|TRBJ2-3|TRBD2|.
TGTGCCAGCAGCTTATCTGGTAGCGGGAGGGATACGCAGTATTTT
CASSLSGSGRDTQYF
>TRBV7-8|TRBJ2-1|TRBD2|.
TGTGCCAGCAGCTTAGCGACTAGCGGGATCGGGGACCCCAGCTCCTACAATGAGCAGTTCTTC
CASSLATSGIGDPSSYNEQFF
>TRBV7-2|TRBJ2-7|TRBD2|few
TGTGCCAGCAGCTCCTTAGCGGGGGGCTACGAGCAGTACTTC
CASSSLAGGYEQYF
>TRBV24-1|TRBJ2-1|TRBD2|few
TGTGCCACCAGTGATGCCCCCCCTTTTAGCGGGAACTACAATGAGCAGTTCTTC
CATSDAPPFSGNYNEQFF
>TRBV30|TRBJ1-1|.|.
TGTGCCTGGAGTGTAGGGCAGGGGTATGGATGGACTGAAGCTTTCTTT
CAWSVGQGYGWTEAFF
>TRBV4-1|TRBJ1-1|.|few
TGCGCCAGCAGCCCAACAGGGCGTATTACCATGAACACTGAAGCTTTCTTT
CASSPTGRITMNTEAFF
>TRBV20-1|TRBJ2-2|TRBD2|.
TGCAGTGCTAGAGATGGACTAGCGGGGGACACCGGGGAGCTGTTTTTT
CSARDGLAGDTGELFF
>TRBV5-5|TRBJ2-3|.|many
TGTGCCAGCAGCTTGTTTTCCGGCCCTAGCACAGATACGCAGTATTTT
CASSLFSGPSTDTQYF
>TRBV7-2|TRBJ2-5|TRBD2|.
TGTGCCAGCAGCACGACGACTAGCTTAAAGACCCAGTACTTC
CASSTTTSLKTQYF
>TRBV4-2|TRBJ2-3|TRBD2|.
TGTGCCAGCAGCCAAGATTGGGTGACTAGCGGGACTACAGATACGCAGTATTTT
CASSQDWVTSGTTDTQYF
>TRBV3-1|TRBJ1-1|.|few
TGTGCCAGCAGCCAAGACCAATCAATGAACACTGAAGCTTTCTTT
CASSQDQSMNTEAFF
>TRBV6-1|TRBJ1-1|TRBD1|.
TGTGCCAGCAGTGAAGGTGGCAGGGGGGCTGAAGCTTTCTTT
CASSEGGRGAEAFF
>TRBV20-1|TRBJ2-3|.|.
TGCAGCGCACGTAAGGGAAAAGGAGGCACAGATACGCAGTATTTT
CSARKGKGGTDTQYF
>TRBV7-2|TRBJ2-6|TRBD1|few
TGTGCCAGCAGGGACCTGGGACAGGGGGCTCCTGGGGCCAACGTCCTGACTTTC
CASRDLGQGAPGANVLTF
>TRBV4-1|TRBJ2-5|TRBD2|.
TGCGCCAGCAGCCTAGGGAAGCGGGGGACAACTGAGACCCAGTACTTC
CASSLGKRGTTETQYF
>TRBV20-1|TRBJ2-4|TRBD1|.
TGCAGTGCTAGAGATGACGGGACAGCAGGGAACATTCAGTACTTC
CSARDDGTAGNIQYF
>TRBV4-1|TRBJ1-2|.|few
TGCGCCAGCAGCCGCGGACAGCTTGCCTATGGCTACACCTTC
CASSRGQLAYGYTF
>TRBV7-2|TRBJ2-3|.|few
TGTGCCAGCAGCCGCCCAGAGAGGGTGGCAGATACGCAGTATTTT
CASSRPERVADTQYF
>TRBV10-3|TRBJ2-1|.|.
TGTGCCATCAGGGGGGGGGACAGAGCCTACAATGAGCAGTTCTTC
CAIRGGDRAYNEQFF
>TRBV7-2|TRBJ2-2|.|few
TGTGCCAGCAGCTTCTTTGAGGAAGGGGAGCTGTTTTTT
CASSFFEEGELFF
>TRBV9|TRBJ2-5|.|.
TGTGCAAGCAGCGTAGCAGGCTTCGCCCAAGAGACCCAGTACTTC
CASSVAGFAQETQYF
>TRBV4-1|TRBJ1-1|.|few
TGCGCCAGCAGCCCTTTTCAGGGTAGGGAGACTGAAGCTTTCTTT
CASSPFQGRETEAFF
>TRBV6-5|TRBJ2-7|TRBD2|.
TGTGCCAGCAGTTTAACTCGACTAGCAGGGTCTTACGAGCAGTACTTC
CASSLTRLAGSYEQYF
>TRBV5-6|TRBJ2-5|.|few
TGTGCCAGCAGCTTGAGACGGACCTTAGAGACCCAGTACTTC
CASSLRRTLETQYF
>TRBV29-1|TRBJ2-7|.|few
TGCAGCGTTGAATCCGTTGAGGGAAGCTCCTACGAGCAGTACTTC
CSVESVEGSSYEQYF
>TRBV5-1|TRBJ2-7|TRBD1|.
TGCGCCAGCAGCTTGGATTCCGGGACAGGGGCTCCCAGCTCCTACGAGCAGTACTTC
CASSLDSGTGAPSSYEQYF
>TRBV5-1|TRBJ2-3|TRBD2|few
TGCGCCAGCAGCTTGGCCAGAAGCGGGGGCGCAGATACGCAGTATTTT
CASSLARSGGADTQYF
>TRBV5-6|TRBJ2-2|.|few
TGTGCCAGCAGCTTGTTTCCAGGGAACACCGGGGAGCTGTTTTTT
CASSLFPGNTGELFF
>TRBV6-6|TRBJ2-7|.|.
TGTGCCAGCAGTTACTCAGGGGCCTGGACTATCCGCCCCTACGAGCAGTACTTC
CASSYSGAWTIRPYEQYF
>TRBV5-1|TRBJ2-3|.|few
TGCGCCAGCAGCTTGGCGGGTCAGGGACCAGATACGCAGTATTTT
CASSLAGQGPDTQYF
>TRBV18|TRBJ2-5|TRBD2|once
TGTGCCACCGGCGGCGGGGGAATTTACCAAGAGACCCAGTACTTC
CATGGGGIYQETQYF
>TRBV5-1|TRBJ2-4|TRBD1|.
TGCGCCAGCAGCTGGACAGGGGGCGACGTTTCCAAAAACATTCAGTACTTC
CASSWTGGDVSKNIQYF
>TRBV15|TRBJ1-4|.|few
TGTGCCACCAGCTACCGGGCTTCAACTAATGAAAAACTGTTTTTT
CATSYRASTNEKLFF
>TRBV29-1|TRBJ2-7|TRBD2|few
TGCAGCGTTGAAGGCGTACTAGCGGGCTCCTACGAGCAGTACTTC
CSVEGVLAGSYEQYF
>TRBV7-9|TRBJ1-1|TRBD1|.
TGTGCCATCAAACCGGGACAGGTTACGAACACTGAAGCTTTCTTT
CAIKPGQVTNTEAFF
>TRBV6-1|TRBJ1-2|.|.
TGTGCCAGCAGTGAGGCGGAGACCGGCGCCTACTATGGCTACACCTTC
CASSEAETGAYYGYTF
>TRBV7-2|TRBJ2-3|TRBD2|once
TGTGCCAGCAGCCATGGGACTAGCCCCCCAGATACGCAGTATTTT
CASSHGTSPPDTQYF
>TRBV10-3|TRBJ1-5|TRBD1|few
TGTGCCATCAGTGCGGGACAGACCTCTGTAGTGAGCAATCAGCCCCAGCATTTT
CAISAGQTSVVSNQPQHF
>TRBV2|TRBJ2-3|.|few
TGTGCCAGCAGGCCCCAGGGAACAGATACGCAGTATTTT
CASRPQGTDTQYF
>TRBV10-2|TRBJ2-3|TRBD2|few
TGCGCCAGCAGTGTGCTAGCGGGAGTGGGAGATACGCAGTATTTT
CASSVLAGVGDTQYF
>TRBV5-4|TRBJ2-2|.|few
TGTGCCAGCAGTCCCCCACTAGAGAAAAACACCGGGGAGCTGTTTTTT
CASSPPLEKNTGELFF
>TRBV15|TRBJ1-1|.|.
TGTGCCACCAGCAGAGATCGCGGCAGCATGAACACTGAAGCTTTCTTT
CATSRDRGSMNTEAFF